This TCR beta chain was captured by sequencing in a study of tumor and adjacent non-tumor tissue in lung cancer. Study context: There were about twelve adenocarcinoma, a couple of squamous cell carcinoma and 1 small cell lung cancer cases.

Study-wide findings and caveats: Top 100 clones took a larger repertoire share in normal lung.

This sample's RNA came from whole unsorted tissue. The library came from three nested PCR rounds adapted from ARM-PCR protocols. TCRdb reanalysed the multiplex PCR reads using MiXCR and keeps one entry per CDR3 protein. This sample has more than 60,000 distinct CDR3 sequences, with over 70% found just once. As for this clonotype: The antigen is undetermined. The germline gene is not matched at one end of the junction; a read error may be the cause.

This CDR3 comprises 13 residues. The TCR comes from a woman aged 45 to 65 with non-small cell lung cancer. This chain joins TRBV12-3 or TRBV12-4 and TRBJ2-7; no clear D gene. Sequenced sample: lung tumor tissue. CDR3 sequence: CASHPGMGYEQYF. The CDR3, as DNA: TGTGCCAGTCACCCGGGCATGGGCTACGAGCAGTACTTT.